This T cell receptor (beta chain) originates from a study of blood T cell repertoires in COVID-19. Seattle's enrolled individuals joined amid active infection and were then monitored longitudinally. As handled by the study authors: How many nucleated cells were present was estimated from reference gene primer amplification. TCRdb's copy holds only in-frame clones and misses some; the assay was immunoSEQ multiplex PCR. The DNA gave D and trimming, while V, J and clone size come from that table. Of 430,000 or so clones listed, 80% to 90% are singletons. The CDR3 length is 16 residues. CDR1 SGDLS and CDR2 YYNGEE come from the germline V gene. V was pared by 0 bases and J by 3 bases, with 13 bases between.

The clonotype comes from a man aged 18-30 years with COVID-19, enrolled during active disease. The sample consisted of peripheral blood. This chain uses TRBV9 with TRBJ2-1, with a weak D call TRBD2 (5 bases). CDR3 in DNA: TGTGCCAGCAGCGTAGGGAGCGGATCGTTCTACAATGAGCAGTTCTTC. Encoded protein: CASSVGSGSFYNEQFF. The full variable domain, its missing parts supplied by reference TRBV9 and TRBJ2-1, is DSGVTQTPKHLITATGQRVTLRCSPRSGDLSVYWYQQSLDQGLQFLIQYYNGEERAKGNILERFSAQQFPDLHSELNLSSLELGDSALYFCASSVGSGSFYNEQFFGPGTRLTVL.